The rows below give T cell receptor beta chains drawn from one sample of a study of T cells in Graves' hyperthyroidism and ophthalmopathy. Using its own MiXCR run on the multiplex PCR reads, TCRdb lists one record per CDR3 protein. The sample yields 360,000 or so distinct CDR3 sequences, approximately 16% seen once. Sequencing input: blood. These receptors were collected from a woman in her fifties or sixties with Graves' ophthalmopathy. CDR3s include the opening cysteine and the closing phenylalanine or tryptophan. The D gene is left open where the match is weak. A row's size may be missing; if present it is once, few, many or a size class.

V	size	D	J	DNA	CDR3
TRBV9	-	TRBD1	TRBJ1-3	TGTGCCAGCCGCGACAGGGGTGGCTCTGGAAACACCATATATTTT	CASRDRGGSGNTIYF
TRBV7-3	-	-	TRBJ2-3	TGTGCCAGCAGTCTCGCTAGTCCAGATACGCAGTATTTT	CASSLASPDTQYF
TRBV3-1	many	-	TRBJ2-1	TGTGCCAGCAGCCAAAGGGGAGGAACCTACAATGAGCAGTTCTTC	CASSQRGGTYNEQFF
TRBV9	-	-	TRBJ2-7	TGTGCCAGCAGCGAGGGACACTTGGCCTACGAGCGGTACTTC	CASSEGHLAYERYF
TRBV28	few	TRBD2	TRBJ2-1	TGTGCCAGCAGTGCTCTAGCGGGAGGCCGAAGCTCCTACAATGAGCAGTTCTTC	CASSALAGGRSSYNEQFF
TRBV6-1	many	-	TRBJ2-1	TGTGCCAGCAGCAGGAGCTACAATGAGCAGTTCTTC	CASSRSYNEQFF
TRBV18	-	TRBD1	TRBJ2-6	TGTGCCAGCTCACCTACAGGGGTCGGGGCCAACGTCCTGACTTTC	CASSPTGVGANVLTF
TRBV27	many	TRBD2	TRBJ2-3	TGTGCCAGCCGTAGCGGGAGCGCAGATACGCAGTATTTT	CASRSGSADTQYF
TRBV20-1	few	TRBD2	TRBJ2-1	TGCAGCGCTCGGACTAGCGGGAGAGGGGACTACAATGAGCAGTTCTTC	CSARTSGRGDYNEQFF
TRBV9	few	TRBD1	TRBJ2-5	TGTGCCAGCAGCGTAGGTGCAGGGGGCCTTGAGACCCAGTACTTC	CASSVGAGGLETQYF
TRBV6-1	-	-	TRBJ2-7	TGTGCCAGCGGAGCGTCCTACGAGCAGTACTTC	CASGASYEQYF
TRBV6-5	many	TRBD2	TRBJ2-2	TGTGCCAGCAGTTACGGCGGGGGTAACACCGGGGAGCTGTTTTTT	CASSYGGGNTGELFF
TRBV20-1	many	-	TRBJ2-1	TGCAGTGCTAGACGAACTACTAGGGGCGGTGAGCAGTTCTTC	CSARRTTRGGEQFF
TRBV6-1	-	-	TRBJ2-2	TGTGCCAGCAACTACGGGGGGGAGCTGTTTTTT	CASNYGGELFF
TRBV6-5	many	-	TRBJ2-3	TGTGCCAGCAGTTACTCTGGGACCCCCCCAGATACGCAGTATTTT	CASSYSGTPPDTQYF
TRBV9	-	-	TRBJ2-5	TGTGCCAGCAGCGTAGAGGCCGGTCAGGGGATCTGGGAGACCCAGTACTTC	CASSVEAGQGIWETQYF
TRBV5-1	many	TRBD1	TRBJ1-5	TGCGCCAGCAGCTTGACACAGGGGGAACAGCCCCAGCATTTT	CASSLTQGEQPQHF
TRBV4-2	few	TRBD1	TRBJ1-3	TGTGCCAGCAGCCCGCGGGACAGGGTTGGAAACACCATATATTTT	CASSPRDRVGNTIYF
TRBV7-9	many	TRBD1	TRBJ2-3	TGTGCCAGCACCGGGACAGGGGGCATAGATACGCAGTATTTT	CASTGTGGIDTQYF
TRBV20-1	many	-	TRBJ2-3	TGCAGTGTTATTACCGGGGATACGCAGTATTTT	CSVITGDTQYF
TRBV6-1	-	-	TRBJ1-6	TGTGCCAGCAGTTATGAGCTCAAAACAAATTCACCCCTCCACTTT	CASSYELKTNSPLHF
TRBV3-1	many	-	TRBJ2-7	TGTGCCAGCAGCCAGGGCGACAGGTCAACCTACGAGCAGTACTTC	CASSQGDRSTYEQYF
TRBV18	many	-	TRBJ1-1	TGTGCCAGCTCACCGAGGGCGGCCGCGAACACTGAAGCTTTCTTT	CASSPRAAANTEAFF
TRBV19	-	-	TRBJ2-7	TGTGCCAGTAGACCGGGACACATCTCCTACGAGCAGTACTTC	CASRPGHISYEQYF
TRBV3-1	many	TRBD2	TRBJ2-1	TGTGCCAGCAGCCAAGATCGACTAGCGGGTACCAATGAGCAGTTCTTC	CASSQDRLAGTNEQFF
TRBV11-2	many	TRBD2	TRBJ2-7	TGTGCCAGCAGCTTTGTGGGAGGGTGGTCCGAGCAGTACTTC	CASSFVGGWSEQYF
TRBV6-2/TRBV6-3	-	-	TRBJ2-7	TGTGCCAGCACAACGTCGGGGGTTTACGCCTACGAGCAGTACTTC	CASTTSGVYAYEQYF
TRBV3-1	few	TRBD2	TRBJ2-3	TGTGCCAGCAGCCAAGATGCAAGAGGGTCTAGCGGAACTAGCACAGATACGCAGTATTTT	CASSQDARGSSGTSTDTQYF
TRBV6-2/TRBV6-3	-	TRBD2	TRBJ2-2	TGTGCCAGCAGATATCGGCGGGAGCCCACCGGGGAGCTGTTTTTT	CASRYRREPTGELFF
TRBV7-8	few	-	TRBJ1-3	TGTGCCAGCGGTCCAGGAAACACCATATATTTT	CASGPGNTIYF
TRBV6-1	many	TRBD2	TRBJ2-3	TGTGCCAGCAGTAGAGCGGGAGTCGAGACAGATACGCAGTATTTT	CASSRAGVETDTQYF
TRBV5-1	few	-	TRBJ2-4	TGCGCCAGCAGCTTGGGCGGGACGTTGACAGCCAAAAACATTCAGTACTTC	CASSLGGTLTAKNIQYF
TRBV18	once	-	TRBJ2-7	TGTGCCAGCTCACCAACCCCAGGGGCATCCTACGAGCAGTACTTC	CASSPTPGASYEQYF
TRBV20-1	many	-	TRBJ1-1	TGCAGTGCTAGAGAAAGGGCCACTGAAGCTTTCTTT	CSARERATEAFF
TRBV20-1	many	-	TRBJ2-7	TGCAGTGCTAGCGGGACTTTTTACGAGCAGTACTTC	CSASGTFYEQYF
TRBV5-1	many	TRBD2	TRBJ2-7	TGCGCCAGCAGCTTGGGACTAGCGCCTTACGAGCAGTACTTC	CASSLGLAPYEQYF
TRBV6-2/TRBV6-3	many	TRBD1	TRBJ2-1	TGTGCCAGCAGTTACCCCGGACAGGGGGATGGTGAGCAGTTCTTC	CASSYPGQGDGEQFF
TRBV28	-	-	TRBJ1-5	TGTGCCAGCAGGGGGAGGGGGGGGGACAATCAGCCCCAGCATTTT	CASRGRGGDNQPQHF
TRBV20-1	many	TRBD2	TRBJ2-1	TGCAGTGCCGTAGACCCAGCGGGGACGGCTGAGCAGTTCTTC	CSAVDPAGTAEQFF
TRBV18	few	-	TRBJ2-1	TGTGCCAGCTCACCACTGACAGGGAGGGACTACAATGAGCAGTTCTTC	CASSPLTGRDYNEQFF
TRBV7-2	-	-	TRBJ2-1	TGTGCCAGCAGCTCTGATAGCTCCTACAATGAGCAGTTCTTC	CASSSDSSYNEQFF
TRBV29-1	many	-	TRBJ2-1	TGCAGCGTTGAGCGCGGCTCCTACAATGAGCAGTTCTTC	CSVERGSYNEQFF
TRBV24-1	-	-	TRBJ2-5	TGTGCCACCAGTGATGGAGAGATTGTGGAGACCCAGTACTTC	CATSDGEIVETQYF
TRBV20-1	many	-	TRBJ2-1	TGCAGTGCTAGTGGTTGGCAGCAAAACAATGAGCAGTTCTTC	CSASGWQQNNEQFF
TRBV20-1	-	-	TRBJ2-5	TGCAGTGCCAGCGGTAGCGACCTTGAGACCCAGTACTTC	CSASGSDLETQYF
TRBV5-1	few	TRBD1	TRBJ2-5	TGCGCCAGCAGCTTGGAGGGGGCCCAAGAGACCCAGTACTTC	CASSLEGAQETQYF
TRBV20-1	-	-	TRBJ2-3	TGCAGTGCTAGAGATCAGGAGGGTGGCGGATGGGGCATAGATACGCAGTATTTT	CSARDQEGGGWGIDTQYF
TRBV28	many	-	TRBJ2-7	TGTGCCAGCAGTTCCCCAGGGGGGGGTTACGAGCAGTACTTC	CASSSPGGGYEQYF
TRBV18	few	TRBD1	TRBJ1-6	TGTGCCAGCTCACCAGGGCAGGGGGTACATTCACCCCTCCACTTT	CASSPGQGVHSPLHF
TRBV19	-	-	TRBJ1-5	TGTGCCAGTAAGGGGGTAGAGGGCAATCAGCCCCAGCATTTT	CASKGVEGNQPQHF
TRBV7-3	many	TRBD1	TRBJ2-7	TGTGCCAGCAGCGGGCGGACAGGGTTCCCTTACGAGCAGTACTTC	CASSGRTGFPYEQYF
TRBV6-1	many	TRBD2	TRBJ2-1	TGTGCCAGCAGCTCCGGCGGGAGGCCCTCCTACAATGAGCAGTTCTTC	CASSSGGRPSYNEQFF
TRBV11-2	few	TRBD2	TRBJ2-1	TGTGCCAGCAGCTTTAGGGCTAGCGGGGTTCGAGAGCAGTTCTTC	CASSFRASGVREQFF
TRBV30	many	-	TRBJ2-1	TGTGCCTGGAGCCCGACTCCCAATGAGCAGTTCTTC	CAWSPTPNEQFF
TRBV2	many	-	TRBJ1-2	TGTGCCAGTGAGGCTAACTATGGCTACACCTTC	CASEANYGYTF
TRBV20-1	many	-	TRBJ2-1	TGCAGTGCTAGAGGGGGGGCGGGAGCCTCGGGTGAGCAGTTCTTC	CSARGGAGASGEQFF
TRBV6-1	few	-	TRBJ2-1	TGTGCCAGCAGACACACCGACTGGGATGAGCAGTTCTTC	CASRHTDWDEQFF